This note documents a single T cell receptor beta chain sequence. The entry originates in a study of blood T cell repertoires in COVID-19. Assay: immunoSEQ multiplex PCR; the TCRdb copy retains only in-frame clones and omits some. The sample consists of some 330,000 clones, approximately 84% of them appearing once. Source material: PBMCs or T cells enriched from blood (not recorded which). The source of this sequence is a man aged 25-45 years who had recovered from COVID-19.

Here the CDR3 DNA reads TGTGCCAGCAGTTCACGAGGGGGGGGGAGCAATCAGCCCCAGCATTTT. Translated: CASSSRGGGSNQPQHF. The gene calls are TRBV6-5 and TRBJ1-5; D is perhaps TRBD1 (6 bases). Germline-derived CDR1 and CDR2 are MNHEY and SVGAGI. This CDR3 is built from 16 residues. Trimming left V 4 bases short and J 1 base short, with 14 bases between.